The sequence of this T cell receptor beta chain was determined in a study of Graves' ophthalmopathy and Graves' hyperthyroidism. CDR3 length: 12 residues. The germline V gene encodes CDR1 SGHVS and CDR2 FQNEAQ. Ineligible for inclusion were patients with other autoimmune diseases, uncontrolled infections, pregnancy or lactation. The diagnosis combined clinical symptoms, thyroxine, TRAb, thyroid ultrasound and orbital computed tomography scans. Amplifying from RNA transcripts, the study obtained TCR beta CDR3 regions. The workflow started with a first-round RT-PCR run with HTBI primers and then moved on to a second-round multiplex PCR. TCRdb fed the multiplex PCR reads into MiXCR, producing one record per CDR3 protein. This table has approximately 640,000 distinct CDR3 sequences, roughly 39% appearing once.

Material for sequencing was peripheral blood. This chain joins TRBV7-8 and TRBJ2-5; TRBD2 aligns across 7 bases. The receptor was isolated from an adult man with Graves' ophthalmopathy. In DNA form, the CDR3 reads TGTGCTAGAGTGGGAGGGCAAGAGACCCAGTACTTC. Its protein is CARVGGQETQYF. Together with reference TRBV7-8 and TRBJ2-5, the CDR3 gives the full variable domain: GAGVSQSPRYKVAKRGQDVALRCDPISGHVSLFWYQQALGQGPEFLTYFQNEAQLDKSGLPSDRFFAERPEGSVSTLKIQRTQQEDSAVYLCARVGGQETQYFGPGTRLLVL.